Below are 30 T cell receptor beta chains sequenced from a single sample in a study of blood T cell repertoires in COVID-19. This table comes from immunoSEQ multiplex PCR, and its TCRdb copy is limited to in-frame clones, with some not included. The data hold 250,000 or so clones, with around four fifths observed a single time. The sequenced sample consisted of PBMCs or T cells enriched from blood (not recorded which). All receptors derive from a woman aged 40 to 50 who had been exposed to COVID-19.

The V call is TRBV25-1, the J call TRBJ2-7; D possibly corresponds to TRBD1 (6 bases). This CDR3 comprises 12 residues. The V and J ends lost 9 bases and 7 bases respectively, with 16 bases between them. Germline CDR1 reads MGHDK; CDR2 reads SYGVNS. The CDR3 bases are TGTGCCAGTTCCCCGGGACAACGAGAGCAGTACTTC. Translation: CASSPGQREQYF.

This chain links TRBV3-1 (or the pseudogene TRBV3-2) with TRBJ2-7, with D possibly TRBD2 on 5 matching bases. V was clipped by 6 bases and J by 0 bases, with 12 bases between them. Per the germline V gene, CDR1 is LGHDT and CDR2 is YNNKEL (reference sequence). The CDR3 sequence is 14 residues long. CDR3 nucleotides: TGTGCCAGCAGTTCGTCCGGACTCTCCTACGAGCAGTACTTC. It yields the protein CASSSSGLSYEQYF.

This chain links TRBV5-1 with TRBJ1-1; D not resolved. The V and J ends lost 0 bases and 0 bases respectively, with 9 bases between them. Germline V CDR1 and CDR2: SGHRS, YFSETQ. The CDR3 is made up of 15 amino acids. The CDR3 spells CASSLAVALNTEAFF. The CDR3 DNA reads TGCGCCAGCAGCTTGGCCGTAGCCTTGAACACTGAAGCTTTCTTT.

Details on this clone: A junction end diverges from the germline sequence, so it may reflect a read error. The V gene is TRBV27, the J gene TRBJ2-3; the D gene is possibly TRBD2 (6 bases). The CDR3 loop spans 13 amino acids. Germline CDR1 is MNHEY and CDR2 is SMNVEV (reference sequence). The CDR3 protein is CASSISGVGTQYF. The CDR3 region has the DNA TGTGCCAGCAGTATATCGGGAGTAGGTACGCAGTATTTT.

This chain joins TRBV11-2 and TRBJ1-2, with 10 nucleotides matching TRBD1. The J segment lost 8 bases and the V segment lost 4 bases, leaving 7 bases of the junction unmatched. CDR1 and CDR2 (germline): SGHAT, FQNNGV. CDR3 length equals 14 residues. The CDR3: CASSWEDRGQGYTF. CDR3 nucleotides: TGTGCCAGCAGCTGGGAAGACAGGGGGCAGGGCTACACCTTC.

This clone was found a few times. This chain links TRBV5-4 with TRBJ1-5, with D perhaps TRBD1 (6 bases). V gave up 0 bases and J gave up 9 bases, with 13 bases separating them. This CDR3 has 14 amino acids. Germline CDR1 is SGHNT and CDR2 is YYREEE (reference sequence). In nucleotides, the CDR3 is TGTGCCAGCAGCTTGGGGGACACCGTGGGGCCCCAGCATTTT. It specifies CASSLGDTVGPQHF.

This clone was counted between two and nine times. Written as DNA, the CDR3 is TGTGCCAGCAGCGTGGCCGGGGATTACAATCAGCCCCAGCATTTT. This gives the protein CASSVAGDYNQPQHF. The chain carries TRBV9 and TRBJ1-5; D is unresolved. The CDR3 contains 15 residues. Per germline, CDR1 SGDLS and CDR2 YYNGEE. Trimming pared 2 bases from V and 3 bases from J, leaving 12 bases between.

The chain combines TRBV5-5 with TRBJ1-2; TRBD1 is a possible D gene (6 bases). The ends were cut back, 4 bases at V and 4 bases at J, with 11 bases in the middle. This CDR3 comprises 13 residues. CDR1 is SGHKS, CDR2 YYEKEE, per germline (reference sequence). In DNA form, the CDR3 reads TGTGCCAGCAGCACGGACAGCTCCTATGGCTACACCTTC. It encodes CASSTDSSYGYTF.

The chain uses TRBV27 and TRBJ1-1; TRBD1 aligns across 9 bases. The CDR3 spans 14 residues. Losses at the gene ends were 10 bases for V and 3 bases for J; bases not matched to a gene: 9. Germline lookup yields CDR1 MNHEY and CDR2 SMNVEV (reference sequence). Here the CDR3 reads CANRQGDMDTEAFF. The DNA of the CDR3 is TGTGCCAACCGACAGGGGGATATGGACACTGAAGCTTTCTTT.

The chain carries TRBV6-5 and TRBJ2-7, with TRBD2 matching 13 bases. This CDR3 is 15 amino acids long. Germline lookup yields CDR1 MNHEY and CDR2 SVGAGI. V lost 5 bases to trimming and J lost 2 bases; unmatched junction nucleotides: 3. CDR3 bases: TGTGCCAGCAGTACCGGACTAGCGGGGGCCTACGAGCAGTACTTC. Protein: CASSTGLAGAYEQYF.

This sequence joins TRBV5-1 and TRBJ1-3; a possible D gene is TRBD1 (5 bases). The V gene's germline CDR1 is SGHRS and CDR2 YFSETQ. V was shortened by 7 bases and J by 0 bases, with 14 bases between the two germline ends. CDR3 length: 15 residues. This CDR3 reads CASYPGGDSGNTIYF. As DNA, the CDR3 is TGCGCCAGCTACCCCGGGGGGGACTCTGGAAACACCATATATTTT.

The chain couples TRBV3-1 (or the pseudogene TRBV3-2) to TRBJ2-3; D may be TRBD1 (6 bases). The ends were cut back, 3 bases at V and 5 bases at J, with 15 bases in the middle. The CDR3 runs to 15 residues. From germline, CDR1 is LGHDT and CDR2 YNNKEL (reference sequence). For the CDR3, the DNA is TGTGCCAGCAGCCATTTAGGGGTCAGGGGAGATACGCAGTATTTT. It encodes CASSHLGVRGDTQYF.

The chain joins TRBV5-6 to TRBJ1-6, with 8 bases fitting TRBD1. This CDR3 comprises 14 residues. V shed 4 bases and J 11 bases; nucleotides not matched to a gene: 8. Germline-derived CDR1 and CDR2 are SGHDT and YYEEEE. Written as DNA, the CDR3 is TGTGCCAGCAGCCTAGGACAGGGAGAAACACCCCTCCACTTT. This encodes CASSLGQGETPLHF.

The chain couples TRBV5-8 to TRBJ2-7; possibly TRBD1 for D (6 bases). Germline V lookup: CDR1 SGHTS, CDR2 YDEGEE. The V gene lost 2 bases and the J gene lost 2 bases, with 8 bases spanning the gap. The CDR3 is made up of 13 amino acids. CDR3 sequence: CASSLTGPYEQYF. The CDR3 nucleotides are TGTGCCAGCAGCTTAACAGGGCCCTACGAGCAGTACTTC.

The rearrangement links TRBV7-2 to TRBJ2-3; D unclear. The CDR3 sequence is 13 residues long. Trimming took off 3 bases at V and 2 bases at J, with 6 bases between the two ends. CDR1 is SGHTA and CDR2 is FQGNSA in the germline V gene. CDR3: CASSFIFTDTQYF. CDR3 nucleotides: TGTGCCAGCAGCTTTATCTTCACAGATACGCAGTATTTT. The full variable domain, with the rest looked up from reference TRBV7-2 and TRBJ2-3, is GAGVSQSPSNKVTEKGKDVELRCDPISGHTALYWYRQSLGQGLEFLIYFQGNSAPDKSGLPSDRFSAERTGGSVSTLTIQRTQQEDSAVYLCASSFIFTDTQYFGPGTRLTVL.

The chain recombines TRBV6-5 with TRBJ1-2; 9 nucleotides agree with TRBD1. Trimming at V came to 7 bases and at J to 6 bases, leaving 9 bases not matched to a gene. Germline assignment: CDR1 MNHEY and CDR2 SVGAGI. The CDR3 contains 14 residues. For the CDR3, the DNA is TGTGCCAGCACCATGACAGGGGGAGGGAATGGCTACACCTTC. Its protein product is CASTMTGGGNGYTF.

The rearrangement uses TRBV7-2 and TRBJ2-3; 12 positions match TRBD2. V shed 5 bases and J 6 bases; nucleotides not matched to a gene: 12. Germline lookup yields CDR1 SGHTA and CDR2 FQGNSA. The CDR3 spans 17 residues. The CDR3 loop reads CASSNYPLAGGSDTQYF. CDR3 nucleotide sequence: TGTGCCAGCAGCAACTATCCTCTAGCGGGGGGGTCGGATACGCAGTATTTT.

V and J are TRBV2 and TRBJ2-3; unclear D gene. V lost 4 bases and J lost 1, with 18 bases in between. Germline V gives CDR1 SNHLY, CDR2 FYNNEI. The CDR3 contains 17 residues. CDR3 protein: CASSAQSALRGTDTQYF. The CDR3 DNA follows: TGTGCCAGCAGTGCGCAGTCTGCTCTTCGGGGCACAGATACGCAGTATTTT.

J is TRBJ2-1 and V is TRBV19, with 8 bases that match TRBD1. The V gene's germline CDR1 is LNHDA and CDR2 SQIVND (reference sequence). Trimming cost V 5 bases and J 9 bases; bases outside gene matches: 9. The CDR3 extends over 14 amino acids. The CDR3 DNA follows: TGTGCCAGTAGTTTTCGGACAGGGCAGTCTGAGCAGTTCTTC. It is translated as CASSFRTGQSEQFF.

The genes are TRBV7-8 and TRBJ2-3; 7 nucleotides align to TRBD1. This CDR3 spans 14 amino acids. The ends lost 5 bases at V and 6 bases at J; junction bases unmatched: 8. CDR1 SGHVS and CDR2 FQNEAQ come from the germline V gene. The DNA of the CDR3 is TGTGCCAGCAGCCGAGGGACAGTGGGGGATACGCAGTATTTT. Translating gives CASSRGTVGDTQYF.

This chain joins TRBV6-5 and TRBJ1-5; D is perhaps TRBD1 (5 bases). The CDR3 is 15 amino acids. The V and J ends lost 6 bases and 7 bases respectively, with 19 bases between them. Germline CDR1 MNHEY, CDR2 SVGAGI. CDR3: CASSRTTQGGQPQHF. CDR3 in DNA: TGTGCCAGCAGCAGAACTACCCAGGGAGGCCAGCCCCAGCATTTT.

V gene TRBV2 combines with J gene TRBJ1-6; 7 nucleotides line up with TRBD1. Germline lookup yields CDR1 SNHLY and CDR2 FYNNEI. This CDR3 contains 16 residues. V shed 8 bases and J 0 bases; nucleotides not matched to a gene: 7. The CDR3 DNA is TGTGCCAGCCGAGACAGGGAGGACTCCTATAATTCACCCCTCCACTTT. Encoded protein: CASRDREDSYNSPLHF.

The V gene is TRBV6-1, the J gene TRBJ2-7, with unresolved D. CDR1 MNHNS and CDR2 SASEGT come from the germline V gene. The V end lost 1 base, the J end lost 6 bases, and 10 bases lay between the germline ends. This CDR3 contains 13 residues. CDR3 coding DNA: TGTGCCAGCAGTGAAGTACTAAAAGGCGAGCAGTACTTC. As protein: CASSEVLKGEQYF.

The V gene is TRBV6-5, the J gene TRBJ1-2, with TRBD1 identical over 8 bases. The CDR3 is 15 residues long. With V trimmed by 7 bases and J by 5 bases, 12 bases remained unmatched. Germline CDR1 and CDR2: MNHEY and SVGAGI. The CDR3 reads CASTVGTGGSYGYTF. The CDR3 region has the DNA TGTGCCAGCACCGTGGGCACAGGGGGTTCGTATGGCTACACCTTC.

The chain is built from TRBV15 and TRBJ1-3; D is uncertain. There are 15 residues in the CDR3. Germline V lookup: CDR1 LNHNV, CDR2 YYDKDF (reference sequence). V lost 5 bases and J lost 4, with 15 bases in between. The CDR3 DNA reads TGTGCCACCAGCTCACGCGGCGGCTCAGGAAACACCATATATTTT. Translating it yields CATSSRGGSGNTIYF.

The V and J genes are TRBV29-1 and TRBJ2-1, with 10 bases identical to TRBD1. Germline assignment: CDR1 SQVTM and CDR2 ANQGSEA. The CDR3 runs 13 residues. With 7 bases clipped from V and 6 bases from J, the junction kept 6 bases outside the gene matches. The CDR3 DNA is TGCAGCGGTTCGGGACAGGGGATCAATGAGCAGTTCTTC. It specifies CSGSGQGINEQFF.

The rearrangement links TRBV27 to TRBJ2-3; D is undetermined. CDR1 and CDR2 from the germline V gene are MNHEY and SMNVEV (reference sequence). This CDR3 region has 13 residues. The V end lost 3 bases, the J end lost 2 bases, and 6 bases lay between the germline ends. CDR3: CASSFTFTDTQYF. In DNA form, the CDR3 reads TGTGCCAGCAGTTTTACTTTCACAGATACGCAGTATTTT.

V usage is TRBV7-9 and J usage is TRBJ2-4, with D possibly matching TRBD2 (6 bases). Germline CDR1 reads SEHNR; CDR2 reads FQNEAQ (reference sequence). Trimming shortened V by 5 bases and J by 2 bases, and 19 bases separated the two germline ends. This CDR3 comprises 17 residues. The CDR3 sequence: CASSRSWDGGTKNIQYF. The CDR3 DNA reads as TGTGCCAGCAGCCGAAGTTGGGACGGGGGTACCAAAAACATTCAGTACTTC.

The chain carries TRBV11-3 and TRBJ2-3; maybe TRBD2 (7 bases). The V gene's germline CDR1 is SGHNT and CDR2 YENEEA. Between the trimmed V and J ends, which lost 3 bases and 6 bases, there was a span of 16 bases. The CDR3 is 15 residues long. CDR3: CASSFRGGAVDTQYF. In DNA, the CDR3 is TGTGCCAGCAGCTTTAGGGGGGGGGCCGTGGATACGCAGTATTTT. Based on the CDR3 plus reference TRBV11-3 and TRBJ2-3, the full variable domain is EAGVVQSPRYKIIEKKQPVAFWCNPISGHNTLYWYLQNLGQGPELLIRYENEEAVDDSQLPKDRFSAERLKGVDSTLKIQPAELGDSAVYLCASSFRGGAVDTQYFGPGTRLTVL.

This clone occurred a few times. V usage is TRBV19 and J usage is TRBJ2-7; 8 nucleotides match TRBD1. The CDR3 totals 13 residues. Trimming at V came to 10 bases and at J to 3 bases, leaving 8 bases not matched to a gene. The germline CDR1 and CDR2 sequences are LNHDA and SQIVND (reference sequence). CDR3 DNA: TGTGCCACCAGACAGGGGTCTGTCTACGAGCAGTACTTC. It translates to CATRQGSVYEQYF. Together with reference TRBV19 and TRBJ2-7, the CDR3 gives the full variable domain: DGGITQSPKYLFRKEGQNVTLSCEQNLNHDAMYWYRQDPGQGLRLIYYSQIVNDFQKGDIAEGYSVSREKKESFPLTVTSAQKNPTAFYLCATRQGSVYEQYFGPGTRLTVT.